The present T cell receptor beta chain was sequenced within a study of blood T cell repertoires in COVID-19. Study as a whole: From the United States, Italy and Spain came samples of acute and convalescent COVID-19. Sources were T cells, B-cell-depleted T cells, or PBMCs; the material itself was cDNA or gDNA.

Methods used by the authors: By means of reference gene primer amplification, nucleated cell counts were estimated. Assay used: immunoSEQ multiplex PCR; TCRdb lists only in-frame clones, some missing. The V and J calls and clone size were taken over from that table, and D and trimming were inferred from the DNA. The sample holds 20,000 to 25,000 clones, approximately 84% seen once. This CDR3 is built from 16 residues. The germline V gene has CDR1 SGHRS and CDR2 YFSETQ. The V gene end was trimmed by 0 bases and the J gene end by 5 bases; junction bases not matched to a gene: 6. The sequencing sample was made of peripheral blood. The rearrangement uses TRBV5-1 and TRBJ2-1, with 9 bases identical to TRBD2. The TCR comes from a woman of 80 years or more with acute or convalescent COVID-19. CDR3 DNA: TGCGCCAGCAGCTTGGAACCTAGCGGGAACCACAATGAGCAGTTCTTC. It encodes CASSLEPSGNHNEQFF.